The following is a T cell receptor (beta chain) sequence with its context. Its antigen is not identified. Every patient experienced relapse after autologous stem cell transplantation, and brentuximab vedotin exposure varied. The data were obtained in a study of PD-1 blockade in classical Hodgkin lymphoma. Using immunoSEQ multiplex PCR, the repertoire was profiled, and TCRdb retains in-frame clones only, with some absent. The data contain around 15,000 clones, 55% to 70% of them singletons. Notes on the study in general: Patients were excluded if nivolumab began under 1 year after ASCT (the autologous transplant). The study reported lower baseline TCR diversity in newly diagnosed patients than in healthy donors.

Germline loops: CDR1 LNHDA, CDR2 SQIVND (reference sequence). Trimming removed 7 bases from V and 4 bases from J; junction bases left unmatched: 12. The CDR3 runs 16 residues. This TCR was recovered from a human donor with classical Hodgkin lymphoma. This rearrangement joins TRBV19 to TRBJ2-3, with 9 bases fitting TRBD1. Sequencing was performed on peripheral blood mononuclear cells (PBMCs), taken before the second cycle of nivolumab. The CDR3 region is CASNHPGQGRPDTQYF. CDR3 nucleotide sequence: TGTGCCAGTAACCACCCCGGACAGGGGCGTCCAGATACGCAGTATTTT. The variable domain in full, with the rest retrieved from reference TRBV19 and TRBJ2-3, is DGGITQSPKYLFRKEGQNVTLSCEQNLNHDAMYWYRQDPGQGLRLIYYSQIVNDFQKGDIAEGYSVSREKKESFPLTVTSAQKNPTAFYLCASNHPGQGRPDTQYFGPGTRLTVL.